The clone carrying this T cell receptor (beta chain) was found many times. The record originates from a study of early T cells in non-severe SARS-CoV-2 infection. Trimming cost V 10 bases and J 2 bases, with 14 bases left between them. Per the germline V gene, CDR1 is MDHEN and CDR2 is SYDVKM. This CDR3 has 14 amino acids. One entry per CDR3 protein results from TCRdb running MiXCR on the 5' RACE reads. Of around 70,000 distinct CDR3 sequences in the sample, 10% are singletons; the top ten hold 15% to 19%. This clonotype was obtained from an adult who was a healthcare worker with PCR-confirmed SARS-CoV-2 infection or an uninfected control (not recorded which). This material consisted of whole blood, taken at baseline. The V call is TRBV28, the J call TRBJ2-2; a possible D gene is TRBD2 (7 bases). CDR3 in DNA: TGTGCCACCCTCAGCGGGACAAACACCGGGGAGCTGTTTTTT. It encodes CATLSGTNTGELFF.